Listed below are T cell receptor beta chains from one sample, sequenced in a study of cytomegalovirus exposure and HLA in healthy donors. The data were produced by immunoSEQ multiplex PCR, yet TCRdb's version contains in-frame clones alone and is incomplete. Here the sample spans about 110,000 clones, under 85% being singletons. Sequenced sample: PBMCs. Source of these receptors: a woman in her late teens or twenties in good health and CMV-seronegative. Each CDR3 is given with its conserved first and last residue. The order of the fields is clone size, V gene, D gene, J gene, CDR3 DNA, CDR3 protein. A D gene is named only where the DNA matches it firmly. Clone size, where shown, is once, few, many, or a class for clones that have expanded.

>once|TRBV30|.|TRBJ1-1
TGTGCCTGGAGAGTGTGGGCCGGTCCAAACCTGAACACTGAAGCTTTCTTT
CAWRVWAGPNLNTEAFF
>.|TRBV28|TRBD1|TRBJ1-2
TGTGCCAGCAGTCCGAGACAGGGAGGCTATGGCTACACCTTC
CASSPRQGGYGYTF
>.|TRBV30|.|TRBJ1-2
TGTGCCTGGAGGGGGCCGGTTGTCTATGGCTACACCTTC
CAWRGPVVYGYTF
>.|TRBV7-6|.|TRBJ2-2
TGTGCCAGCAGCTTAGAGGTTTGGACAGCGAACACCGGGGAGCTGTTTTTT
CASSLEVWTANTGELFF
>.|TRBV4-1|.|TRBJ2-7
TGCGCCAGCAGCCAACAACAGGGTGCCTACGAGCAGTACTTC
CASSQQQGAYEQYF
>.|TRBV11-2|TRBD2|TRBJ2-7
TGTGCCAGCAGCCCAAGGCTAGCGGTCTACGAGCAGTACTTC
CASSPRLAVYEQYF
>.|TRBV4-1|.|TRBJ1-1
TGCGCCAGCAGCCGAACCCCGACAGGTTTGAACACTGAAGCTTTCTTT
CASSRTPTGLNTEAFF
>.|TRBV11-3|TRBD1|TRBJ2-1
TGTGCCAGCAGCTTAGAAGCTACTCCGGGACAGGGACTCTACAATGAGCAGTTCTTC
CASSLEATPGQGLYNEQFF
>.|TRBV4-1|.|TRBJ1-1
TGCGCCAGCAGCCAAGATCCGGGAACTGAAGCTTTCTTT
CASSQDPGTEAFF
>.|TRBV6-4|.|TRBJ2-6
TGTGCCAGCAGAGAGGGAAGCTCTGGGGCCAACGTCCTGACTTTC
CASREGSSGANVLTF
>.|TRBV2|.|TRBJ1-5
TGTGCCAGCACCTTTGGGGGAGGGCGCAATCAGCCCCAGCATTTT
CASTFGGGRNQPQHF
>.|TRBV11-2|.|TRBJ1-1
TGTGCCAGCAGCTTAGTTGGGGGGTCGTCGACTGAAGCTTTCTTT
CASSLVGGSSTEAFF
>.|TRBV4-1|TRBD1|TRBJ1-2
TGCGCCAGCAGCCAAGATATGGGACAGGTAGAGACCTTC
CASSQDMGQVETF